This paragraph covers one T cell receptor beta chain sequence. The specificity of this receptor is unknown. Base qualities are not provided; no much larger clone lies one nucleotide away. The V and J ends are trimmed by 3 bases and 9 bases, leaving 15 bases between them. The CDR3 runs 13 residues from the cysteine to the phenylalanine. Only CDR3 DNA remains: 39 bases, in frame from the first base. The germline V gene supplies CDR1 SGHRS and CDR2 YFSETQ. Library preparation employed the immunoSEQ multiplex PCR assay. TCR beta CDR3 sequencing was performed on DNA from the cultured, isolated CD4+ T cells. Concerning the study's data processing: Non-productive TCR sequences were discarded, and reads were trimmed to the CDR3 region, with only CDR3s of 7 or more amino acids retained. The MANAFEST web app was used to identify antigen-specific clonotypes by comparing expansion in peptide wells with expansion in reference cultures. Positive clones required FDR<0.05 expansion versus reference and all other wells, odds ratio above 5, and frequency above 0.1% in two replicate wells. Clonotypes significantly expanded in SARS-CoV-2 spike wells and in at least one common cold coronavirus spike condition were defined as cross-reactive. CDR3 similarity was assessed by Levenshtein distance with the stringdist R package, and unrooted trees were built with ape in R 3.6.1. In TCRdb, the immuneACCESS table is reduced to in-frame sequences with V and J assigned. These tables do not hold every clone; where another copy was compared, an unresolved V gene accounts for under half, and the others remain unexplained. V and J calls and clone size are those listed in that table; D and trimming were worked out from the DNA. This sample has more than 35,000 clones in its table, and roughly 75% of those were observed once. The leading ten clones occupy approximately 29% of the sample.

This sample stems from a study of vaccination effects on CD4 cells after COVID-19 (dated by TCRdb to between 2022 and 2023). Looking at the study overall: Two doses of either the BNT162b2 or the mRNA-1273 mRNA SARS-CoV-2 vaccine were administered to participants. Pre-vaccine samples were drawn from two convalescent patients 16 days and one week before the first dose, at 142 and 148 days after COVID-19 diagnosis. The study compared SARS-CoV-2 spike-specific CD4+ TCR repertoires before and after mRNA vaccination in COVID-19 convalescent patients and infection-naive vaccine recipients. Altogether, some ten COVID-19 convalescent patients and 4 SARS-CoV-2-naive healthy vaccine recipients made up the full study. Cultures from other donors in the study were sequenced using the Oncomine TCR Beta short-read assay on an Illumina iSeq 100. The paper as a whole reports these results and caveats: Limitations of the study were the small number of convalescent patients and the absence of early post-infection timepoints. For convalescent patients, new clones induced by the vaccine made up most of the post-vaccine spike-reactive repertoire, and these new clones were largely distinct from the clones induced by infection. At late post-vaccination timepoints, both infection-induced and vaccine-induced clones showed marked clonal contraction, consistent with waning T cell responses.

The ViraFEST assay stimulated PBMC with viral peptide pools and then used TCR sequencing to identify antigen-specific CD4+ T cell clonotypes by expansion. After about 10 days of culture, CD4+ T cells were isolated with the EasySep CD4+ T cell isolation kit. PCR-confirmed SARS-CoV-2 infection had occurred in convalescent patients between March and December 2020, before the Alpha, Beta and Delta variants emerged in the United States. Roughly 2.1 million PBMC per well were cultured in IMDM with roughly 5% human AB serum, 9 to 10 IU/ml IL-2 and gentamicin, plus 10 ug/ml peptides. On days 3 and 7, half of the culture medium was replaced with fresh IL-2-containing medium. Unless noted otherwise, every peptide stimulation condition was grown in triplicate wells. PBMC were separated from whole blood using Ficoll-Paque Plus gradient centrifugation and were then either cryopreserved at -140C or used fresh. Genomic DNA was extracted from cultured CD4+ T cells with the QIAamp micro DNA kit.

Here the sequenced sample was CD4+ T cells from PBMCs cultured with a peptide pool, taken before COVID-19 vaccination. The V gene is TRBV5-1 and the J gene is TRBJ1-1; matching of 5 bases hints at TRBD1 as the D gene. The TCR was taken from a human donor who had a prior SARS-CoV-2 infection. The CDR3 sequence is CASSSGADNKAFF. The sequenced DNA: TGCGCCAGCAGCTCCGGAGCGGACAACAAAGCTTTCTTT. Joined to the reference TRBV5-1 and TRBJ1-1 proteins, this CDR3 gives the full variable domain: KAGVTQTPRYLIKTRGQQVTLSCSPISGHRSVSWYQQTPGQGLQFLFEYFSETQRNKGNFPGRFSGRQFSNSRSEMNVSTLELGDSALYLCASSSGADNKAFFGQGTRLTVV.